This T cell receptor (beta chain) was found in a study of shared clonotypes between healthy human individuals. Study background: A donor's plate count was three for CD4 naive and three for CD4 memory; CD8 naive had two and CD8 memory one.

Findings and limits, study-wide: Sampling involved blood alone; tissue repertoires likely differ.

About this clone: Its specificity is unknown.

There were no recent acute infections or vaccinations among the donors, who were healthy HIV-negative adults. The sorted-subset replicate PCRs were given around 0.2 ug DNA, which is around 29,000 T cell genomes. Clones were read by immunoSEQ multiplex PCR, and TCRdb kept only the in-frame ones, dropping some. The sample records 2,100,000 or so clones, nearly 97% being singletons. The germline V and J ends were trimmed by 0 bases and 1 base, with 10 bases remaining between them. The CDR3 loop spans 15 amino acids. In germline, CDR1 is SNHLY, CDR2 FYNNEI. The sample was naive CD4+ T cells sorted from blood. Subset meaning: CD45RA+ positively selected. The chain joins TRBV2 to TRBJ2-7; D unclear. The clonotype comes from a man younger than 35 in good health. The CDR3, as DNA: TGTGCCAGCAGTGAAGCGCTTCGACAATCCTACGAGCAGTACTTC. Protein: CASSEALRQSYEQYF. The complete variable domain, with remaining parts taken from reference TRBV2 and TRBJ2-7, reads EPEVTQTPSHQVTQMGQEVILRCVPISNHLYFYWYRQILGQKVEFLVSFYNNEISEKSEIFDDQFSVERPDGSNFTLKIRSTKLEDSAMYFCASSEALRQSYEQYFGPGTRLTVT.